Each of the 2 T cell receptor beta chains below was sequenced from the same sample in a study of cytomegalovirus exposure and HLA in healthy donors. Libraries were prepared by immunoSEQ multiplex PCR; TCRdb keeps only in-frame clonotypes and omits some of them. The repertoire has roughly 330,000 clones, approximately 86% of them found once; the top ten carry roughly 1.1%. Sequencing was performed on PBMCs. All receptors derive from a woman younger than 45 in good health and CMV-seropositive.

The chain uses TRBV7-9 and TRBJ2-7, with 10 bases identical to TRBD2. This CDR3 is 13 amino acids long. Trimming cost V 7 bases and J 6 bases; bases outside gene matches: 6. Germline loops: CDR1 SEHNR, CDR2 FQNEAQ (reference sequence). CDR3 sequence (DNA): TGTGCCAGCACAATTGTAGCGGGAGGCGAGCAGTACTTC. This gives the protein CASTIVAGGEQYF.

Written as DNA, the CDR3 is TGTGCCAGCAGCGTAGGCTATCAACTAGCCAGGGAGGATACGCAGTATTTT. This sequence encodes CASSVGYQLAREDTQYF. The chain uses TRBV9 and TRBJ2-3, with D maybe TRBD2 (6 bases). Germline V CDR1 and CDR2: SGDLS, YYNGEE. CDR3 length: 17 amino acids. V lost 0 bases and J 6 bases, leaving 20 bases between the germline ends.